Listed below are T cell receptor beta chains from one sample, sequenced in a study of T cell repertoires in cytomegalovirus infection. TCRdb ran MiXCR on the reads and lists one entry per CDR3 protein. The sample lists 86,000 or so distinct CDR3 sequences, 20% to 30% seen once, with 50% in the top ten. These TCRs are of unknown antigen specificity. The material sequenced was CD8+ T cells from cultured PBMCs, taken from culture after CMV antigen stimulation. Receptors originate from a human donor in good health (CMV status not recorded). Some clones in this sample may be carry-over from other donors' samples. CDR3s include the opening cysteine and the closing phenylalanine or tryptophan. The order of the fields is J gene, clone size, V gene, D gene, CDR3 protein, CDR3 DNA. D genes are given only for firm matches. Clone size is given for some rows only: seen once, a few or many times, or a class if the clone is expanded.

j_gene: TRBJ2-7; abundance: many; v_gene: TRBV28; d_gene: TRBD2; CDR3aa: CASSLSNSGGGGYEQYF; CDR3nt: TGTGCCAGCAGTTTATCCAATAGCGGGGGCGGTGGCTACGAGCAGTACTTC
j_gene: TRBJ2-3; abundance: few; v_gene: TRBV23-1; d_gene: TRBD1; CDR3aa: CASSQVGTGSRYTQYF; CDR3nt: TGCGCCAGCAGTCAGGTCGGGACAGGGAGCAGGTATACGCAGTATTTT
j_gene: TRBJ1-1; abundance: many; v_gene: TRBV6-1; d_gene: -; CDR3aa: CASRERAVTEAFF; CDR3nt: TGTGCCAGCAGGGAGAGGGCAGTCACTGAAGCTTTCTTT
j_gene: TRBJ1-2; abundance: -; v_gene: TRBV24-1; d_gene: -; CDR3aa: CATSDLRSGNYGYTF; CDR3nt: TGTGCCACCAGTGATTTGCGCTCAGGAAACTATGGCTACACCTTC
j_gene: TRBJ2-1; abundance: many; v_gene: TRBV6-2/TRBV6-3; d_gene: -; CDR3aa: CASSYRPTQSSYNEQFF; CDR3nt: TGTGCCAGCAGTTATCGTCCGACCCAAAGCTCCTACAATGAGCAGTTCTTC
j_gene: TRBJ2-3; abundance: once; v_gene: TRBV6-2/TRBV6-3; d_gene: -; CDR3aa: CASSYQVAISTDTQYF; CDR3nt: TGTGCCAGCAGTTACCAGGTCGCCATTAGCACAGATACGCAGTATTTT
j_gene: TRBJ1-5; abundance: once; v_gene: TRBV6-6; d_gene: -; CDR3aa: CASSISQTGRNPPQHF; CDR3nt: TGTGCCAGCAGTATTTCCCAGACAGGCCGAAATCCGCCCCAGCATTTT
j_gene: TRBJ2-5; abundance: -; v_gene: TRBV5-6; d_gene: -; CDR3aa: CASSVGQSRRETQYF; CDR3nt: TGTGCCAGCAGCGTCGGACAGTCACGAAGAGAGACCCAGTACTTC
j_gene: TRBJ2-3; abundance: -; v_gene: TRBV27; d_gene: TRBD1; CDR3aa: CASSAIDRADTQYF; CDR3nt: TGTGCCAGCAGTGCGATTGACAGGGCAGATACGCAGTATTTT
j_gene: TRBJ2-7; abundance: -; v_gene: TRBV12-3/TRBV12-4; d_gene: TRBD2; CDR3aa: CASSLSYAVSGRLSYEQYF; CDR3nt: TGTGCCAGCAGTTTATCGTACGCAGTGAGCGGGAGGCTTTCCTACGAGCAGTACTTC
j_gene: TRBJ2-1; abundance: -; v_gene: TRBV20-1; d_gene: TRBD2; CDR3aa: CSASFSGTSYNEQFF; CDR3nt: TGCAGTGCTAGCTTTAGCGGGACCTCCTACAATGAGCAGTTCTTC
j_gene: TRBJ2-7; abundance: many; v_gene: TRBV14; d_gene: -; CDR3aa: CASSQDAPYEQYF; CDR3nt: TGTGCCAGCAGCCAAGATGCGCCCTACGAGCAGTACTTC
j_gene: TRBJ2-1; abundance: once; v_gene: TRBV4-1; d_gene: -; CDR3aa: CASSQDRGATNNEQFF; CDR3nt: TGCGCCAGCAGCCAAGATCGGGGAGCTACGAACAATGAGCAGTTCTTC
j_gene: TRBJ2-2; abundance: -; v_gene: TRBV30; d_gene: -; CDR3aa: CAWMPGEGGELFF; CDR3nt: TGTGCCTGGATGCCAGGGGAGGGCGGGGAGCTGTTTTTT
j_gene: TRBJ2-7; abundance: -; v_gene: TRBV20-1; d_gene: -; CDR3aa: CSAPLGGPREEQYF; CDR3nt: TGCAGTGCTCCCCTGGGGGGCCCAAGGGAAGAGCAGTACTTC
j_gene: TRBJ2-4; abundance: many; v_gene: TRBV7-3; d_gene: -; CDR3aa: CASSPADSLIQYF; CDR3nt: TGTGCCAGCAGCCCAGCAGACAGCCTTATTCAGTACTTC
j_gene: TRBJ2-7; abundance: few; v_gene: TRBV7-9; d_gene: TRBD1; CDR3aa: CASSRDSREQYF; CDR3nt: TGTGCCAGCAGCCGGGACAGTCGAGAGCAGTACTTC
j_gene: TRBJ2-6; abundance: -; v_gene: TRBV29-1; d_gene: TRBD2; CDR3aa: CSAETSGLAGANVLTF; CDR3nt: TGCAGCGCTGAGACTAGCGGCCTGGCGGGGGCCAACGTCCTGACTTTC
j_gene: TRBJ2-7; abundance: few; v_gene: TRBV27; d_gene: TRBD2; CDR3aa: CASSLGSGRDEQYF; CDR3nt: TGTGCCAGCAGTTTAGGCAGCGGGAGGGATGAGCAGTACTTC
j_gene: TRBJ1-1; abundance: few; v_gene: TRBV4-1; d_gene: -; CDR3aa: CASSQNTQGGNTEAFF; CDR3nt: TGCGCCAGCAGCCAGAATACACAGGGTGGGAACACTGAAGCTTTCTTT
j_gene: TRBJ1-5; abundance: many; v_gene: TRBV6-1; d_gene: -; CDR3aa: CASSGLDGNQPQHF; CDR3nt: TGTGCCAGCAGTGGCCTAGACGGGAATCAGCCCCAGCATTTT
j_gene: TRBJ2-7; abundance: once; v_gene: TRBV5-1; d_gene: TRBD1; CDR3aa: CASSTGQGMTYEQYF; CDR3nt: TGCGCCAGCAGCACCGGACAGGGGATGACCTACGAGCAGTACTTC
j_gene: TRBJ2-5; abundance: few; v_gene: TRBV6-5; d_gene: -; CDR3aa: CASRGLGATQYF; CDR3nt: TGTGCCAGCAGAGGGCTGGGGGCGACCCAGTACTTC
j_gene: TRBJ2-7; abundance: few; v_gene: TRBV27; d_gene: -; CDR3aa: CASSLYGSGEQYF; CDR3nt: TGTGCCAGCAGTTTATACGGGTCTGGGGAGCAGTACTTC
j_gene: TRBJ1-4; abundance: many; v_gene: TRBV19; d_gene: -; CDR3aa: CASSEGIATNEKLFF; CDR3nt: TGTGCCAGTAGTGAGGGAATTGCAACTAATGAAAAACTGTTTTTT
j_gene: TRBJ2-1; abundance: many; v_gene: TRBV7-9; d_gene: TRBD2; CDR3aa: CASRPGLAANEQFF; CDR3nt: TGTGCCAGCAGACCCGGACTAGCTGCGAATGAGCAGTTCTTC
j_gene: TRBJ1-5; abundance: few; v_gene: TRBV6-1; d_gene: -; CDR3aa: CASSPRPDRNQPQHF; CDR3nt: TGTGCCAGCAGTCCGAGACCCGACAGAAATCAGCCCCAGCATTTT
j_gene: TRBJ1-5; abundance: -; v_gene: TRBV19; d_gene: -; CDR3aa: CASRPGHSNQPQHF; CDR3nt: TGTGCCAGTAGGCCAGGACATAGCAATCAGCCCCAGCATTTT
j_gene: TRBJ1-3; abundance: -; v_gene: TRBV3-1; d_gene: -; CDR3aa: CASSQGTVRSSGNTIYF; CDR3nt: TGTGCCAGCAGCCAAGGGACAGTTCGAAGCTCTGGAAACACCATATATTTT
j_gene: TRBJ1-2; abundance: -; v_gene: TRBV24-1; d_gene: -; CDR3aa: CATSDFTGKAGYTF; CDR3nt: TGTGCCACCAGTGATTTCACAGGGAAGGCTGGCTACACCTTC
j_gene: TRBJ2-5; abundance: many; v_gene: TRBV7-9; d_gene: -; CDR3aa: CASSLEFGAQMTQYF; CDR3nt: TGTGCCAGCAGCTTAGAATTTGGGGCTCAAATGACCCAGTACTTC
j_gene: TRBJ1-5; abundance: medium-sized; v_gene: TRBV7-8; d_gene: TRBD1; CDR3aa: CASSHPRDRGSNQPQHF; CDR3nt: TGTGCCAGCAGCCACCCCCGGGACAGGGGAAGCAATCAGCCCCAGCATTTT
j_gene: TRBJ2-5; abundance: few; v_gene: TRBV6-5; d_gene: -; CDR3aa: CASSVYLRDIEETQYF; CDR3nt: TGTGCCAGCAGTGTGTATCTGCGGGACATAGAAGAGACCCAGTACTTC
j_gene: TRBJ2-7; abundance: few; v_gene: TRBV7-2; d_gene: -; CDR3aa: CASSLVGGTGYEQYF; CDR3nt: TGTGCCAGCAGCTTAGTAGGGGGGACGGGCTACGAGCAGTACTTC
j_gene: TRBJ2-7; abundance: once; v_gene: TRBV19; d_gene: TRBD1; CDR3aa: CASTNGAGGSSEQYF; CDR3nt: TGTGCCAGTACCAACGGGGCAGGGGGCTCGTCCGAGCAGTACTTC
j_gene: TRBJ2-7; abundance: -; v_gene: TRBV27; d_gene: -; CDR3aa: CASSPGASYEQYF; CDR3nt: TGTGCCAGCTCCCCGGGGGCTTCCTACGAGCAGTACTTC
j_gene: TRBJ2-7; abundance: few; v_gene: TRBV11-2; d_gene: -; CDR3aa: CASSLVMGGEQYF; CDR3nt: TGTGCCAGCAGCTTAGTCATGGGCGGCGAGCAGTACTTC
j_gene: TRBJ1-2; abundance: few; v_gene: TRBV19; d_gene: -; CDR3aa: CASNFFGGLDYGYTF; CDR3nt: TGTGCCAGTAATTTTTTCGGGGGTCTCGACTATGGCTACACCTTC
j_gene: TRBJ1-1; abundance: -; v_gene: TRBV12-3/TRBV12-4; d_gene: -; CDR3aa: CASSSNMNTEAFF; CDR3nt: TGTGCCAGCAGTTCAAACATGAACACTGAAGCTTTCTTT
j_gene: TRBJ1-5; abundance: many; v_gene: TRBV6-1; d_gene: -; CDR3aa: CASSDRTRVDNQPQHF; CDR3nt: TGTGCCAGCAGTGATCGGACGCGGGTGGACAATCAGCCCCAGCATTTT
j_gene: TRBJ2-7; abundance: few; v_gene: TRBV6-6; d_gene: -; CDR3aa: CATGGVRSEQYF; CDR3nt: TGTGCCACCGGGGGTGTAAGGAGCGAGCAGTACTTC
j_gene: TRBJ1-6; abundance: -; v_gene: TRBV28; d_gene: -; CDR3aa: CASRRHNSPLHF; CDR3nt: TGTGCCAGCAGGAGACATAATTCACCCCTCCACTTT
j_gene: TRBJ1-5; abundance: -; v_gene: TRBV5-6; d_gene: TRBD1; CDR3aa: CASSSGTDYQPQHF; CDR3nt: TGTGCCAGCAGCTCCGGGACAGATTATCAGCCCCAGCATTTT
j_gene: TRBJ2-3; abundance: many; v_gene: TRBV7-4; d_gene: -; CDR3aa: CASSSRLDPTDTQYF; CDR3nt: TGTGCCAGCAGCTCCCGACTAGACCCCACAGATACGCAGTATTTT
j_gene: TRBJ1-4; abundance: few; v_gene: TRBV20-1; d_gene: TRBD1; CDR3aa: CSARDSRQGTPNEKLFF; CDR3nt: TGCAGTGCTAGAGATTCGAGACAGGGGACTCCTAATGAAAAACTGTTTTTT
j_gene: TRBJ1-1; abundance: -; v_gene: TRBV28; d_gene: TRBD1; CDR3aa: CASRVPTGEMNTEAFF; CDR3nt: TGTGCCAGCAGAGTACCGACAGGGGAGATGAACACTGAAGCTTTCTTT
j_gene: TRBJ1-5; abundance: many; v_gene: TRBV7-9; d_gene: -; CDR3aa: CASSLDSLNQPQHF; CDR3nt: TGTGCCAGCAGCTTGGACAGCCTCAATCAGCCCCAGCATTTT
j_gene: TRBJ1-5; abundance: -; v_gene: TRBV30; d_gene: -; CDR3aa: CAWSAEEGQPQHF; CDR3nt: TGTGCCTGGAGTGCCGAGGAGGGTCAGCCCCAGCATTTT
j_gene: TRBJ1-1; abundance: few; v_gene: TRBV6-6; d_gene: -; CDR3aa: CASSYSKAGWGTEAFF; CDR3nt: TGTGCCAGCAGTTACTCGAAGGCAGGGTGGGGCACTGAAGCTTTCTTT
j_gene: TRBJ1-2; abundance: -; v_gene: TRBV4-1; d_gene: -; CDR3aa: CASSQDPHGPGGYTF; CDR3nt: TGCGCCAGCAGCCAAGATCCCCACGGCCCGGGGGGCTACACCTTC
j_gene: TRBJ2-7; abundance: -; v_gene: TRBV7-9; d_gene: TRBD1; CDR3aa: CASSLARQGYEQYF; CDR3nt: TGTGCCAGCAGCTTAGCGCGACAGGGCTACGAGCAGTACTTC
j_gene: TRBJ2-5; abundance: -; v_gene: TRBV6-5; d_gene: -; CDR3aa: CASSSRETQYF; CDR3nt: TGTGCCAGCAGTTCCCGAGAGACCCAGTACTTC
j_gene: TRBJ1-2; abundance: many; v_gene: TRBV7-8; d_gene: -; CDR3aa: CASSLGGASYGYTF; CDR3nt: TGTGCCAGCAGCTTGGGGGGGGCGTCCTATGGCTACACCTTC